One and the same sample provided the 21 T cell receptor beta chains below, sequenced in a study of OX40 agonist ivuxolimab in advanced cancers. Sequencing used immunoSEQ multiplex PCR; TCRdb keeps in-frame clones, though not all of them. The table lists some 44,000 clones, roughly 86% of them singletons. The starting material was CD4+ or CD8+ T cells sorted from blood, obtained in a trial of the OX40 agonist ivuxolimab. These receptors were taken from an adult with an advanced solid tumor such as melanoma, head and neck, liver or kidney cancer.

J is TRBJ2-1 and V is TRBV27; 9 nucleotides match TRBD1. Germline CDR1 reads MNHEY; CDR2 reads SMNVEV (reference sequence). The CDR3 sequence is 13 residues long. J lost 9 bases, V lost 5 bases, and 5 bases had no gene match. The CDR3 region is CASSINRGPEQFF. The DNA of the CDR3 is TGTGCCAGCAGTATCAACAGGGGGCCTGAGCAGTTCTTC.

The chain has TRBV5-5 and TRBJ2-2; TRBD1 aligns across 7 bases. J lost 6 bases, V lost 2 bases, and 1 base had no gene match. This CDR3 is 13 amino acids long. Germline V CDR1 and CDR2: SGHKS, YYEKEE (reference sequence). CDR3 amino acids: CASSLQGSGELFF. CDR3 coding DNA: TGTGCCAGCAGCTTACAGGGGTCCGGGGAGCTGTTTTTT.

The chain uses TRBV11-3 and TRBJ2-3; TRBD2 aligns across 13 bases. V dropped 5 bases and J dropped 6; count of bases not matched to a gene: 11. The CDR3 consists of 17 residues. Germline CDR1 and CDR2: SGHNT and YENEEA. CDR3 nucleotides: TGTGCCAGCAGCCCGCGGACTAGCGGGGGAGAGGGTGATACGCAGTATTTT. Residues: CASSPRTSGGEGDTQYF.

This chain uses TRBV7-6 with TRBJ2-3; TRBD2 matches 7 bases. The J segment lost 0 bases and the V segment lost 1 base, leaving 7 bases of the junction unmatched. The CDR3 totals 17 residues. Germline V gene sequence: CDR1 SGHVS, CDR2 FNYEAQ. CDR3 nucleotides: TGTGCCAGCAGCTTAGTTAGGATCGGGGGGAGCACAGATACGCAGTATTTT. Protein sequence: CASSLVRIGGSTDTQYF.

The rearrangement uses TRBV27 and TRBJ2-1, with 10 bases matching TRBD2. Germline assignment: CDR1 MNHEY and CDR2 SMNVEV (reference sequence). Trimming at V came to 9 bases and at J to 6 bases, leaving 8 bases not matched to a gene. The CDR3 length is 14 residues. The CDR3 reads CASSKRGGINEQFF. CDR3 in DNA: TGTGCCAGTTCCAAGCGGGGGGGCATCAATGAGCAGTTCTTC.

This sequence joins TRBV5-6 and TRBJ2-7; no firm D call. The ends were cut back, 0 bases at V and 0 bases at J, with 10 bases in the middle. The CDR3 has 15 residues. Per germline, CDR1 SGHDT and CDR2 YYEEEE. For the CDR3, the DNA is TGTGCCAGCAGCTTGGATGGGATTAACTCCTACGAGCAGTACTTC. This codes for CASSLDGINSYEQYF. Combining the CDR3 with reference TRBV5-6 and TRBJ2-7 gives the whole variable domain DAGVTQSPTHLIKTRGQQVTLRCSPKSGHDTVSWYQQALGQGPQFIFQYYEEEERQRGNFPDRFSGHQFPNYSSELNVNALLLGDSALYLCASSLDGINSYEQYFGPGTRLTVT.

This clone has at least ten counts. J is TRBJ1-2 and V is TRBV5-1; 8 positions agree with TRBD1. Germline V gene data show CDR1 as SGHRS and CDR2 as YFSETQ. V lost 2 bases and J lost 8; bases outside the gene matches: 8. The CDR3 runs to 14 residues. Written as DNA, the CDR3 is TGCGCCAGCAGCTTTTGGACAGGGCGAGGAGGCTACACCTTC. It translates to CASSFWTGRGGYTF.

The J gene is TRBJ2-2, the V gene TRBV13; tentative D call: TRBD2 (5 bases). CDR1 is PRHDT, CDR2 FYEKMQ, per germline (reference sequence). The CDR3 loop spans 17 amino acids. V was trimmed by 7 bases and J by 1 base, leaving 19 bases between them. The chain's CDR3 is CASIPRRAAGNTGELFF. CDR3 sequence (DNA): TGTGCCAGCATCCCCCGGAGAGCCGCGGGGAACACCGGGGAGCTGTTTTTT. Complete variable domain (other parts from reference TRBV13 and TRBJ2-2): AAGVIQSPRHLIKEKRETATLKCYPIPRHDTVYWYQQGPGQDPQFLISFYEKMQSDKGSIPDRFSAQQFSDYHSELNMSSLELGDSALYFCASIPRRAAGNTGELFFGEGSRLTVL.

This clone was seen just once. V gene TRBV7-6 combines with J gene TRBJ2-7; 7 bases line up with TRBD1. The CDR3 covers 14 residues. Germline V gene lookup returns CDR1 SGHVS and CDR2 FNYEAQ. The J segment lost 4 bases and the V segment lost 0 bases, leaving 3 bases of the junction unmatched. The CDR3 protein is CASSLAGDSYEQYF. In DNA, the CDR3 is TGTGCCAGCAGCTTAGCGGGGGACAGTTACGAGCAGTACTTC.

The rearrangement uses TRBV4-3 and TRBJ2-2; TRBD1 matches 9 bases. Trimming at V came to 1 base and at J to 9 bases, leaving 9 bases not matched to a gene. The length of the CDR3 is 16 residues. Per the germline V gene, CDR1 is LGHNA and CDR2 is YSLEER. CDR3 in DNA: TGCGCCAGCAGCCAAGTAGAGGGACAGGGTGGAAGGGAGCTGTTTTTT. Translated: CASSQVEGQGGRELFF.

V usage is TRBV6-5 and J usage is TRBJ2-3; D remains unclear. The V end was cut by 6 bases, the J end by 3 bases, with 13 bases between. CDR1 is MNHEY and CDR2 is SVGAGI in the germline V gene. The CDR3 is made up of 14 amino acids. CDR3 sequence (DNA): TGTGCCAGCAGCCCTATCCCTCTTACAGATACGCAGTATTTT. As protein: CASSPIPLTDTQYF.

V usage is TRBV11-1 and J usage is TRBJ2-7; no definite D call. CDR1 SGHAT and CDR2 FQDESV come from the germline V gene (reference sequence). The CDR3 contains 15 residues. V dropped 0 bases and J dropped 3 bases, with 12 bases sitting between them. The CDR3 bases are TGTGCCAGCAGCTTAGCGCCGGGTCATAGCTACGAGCAGTACTTC. Encoded protein: CASSLAPGHSYEQYF.

The V call is TRBV7-2, the J call TRBJ2-3, with 14 bases lining up with TRBD2. CDR1 is SGHTA and CDR2 is FQGNSA in the germline V gene. V was clipped by 6 bases and J by 9 bases; unmatched bases: 5. This CDR3 is 14 amino acids long. CDR3 loop: CASSLTSGGGTQYF. CDR3 coding DNA: TGTGCCAGCAGTTTGACTAGCGGGGGGGGCACGCAGTATTTT.

This chain links TRBV4-3 with TRBJ2-3, with no clear D. Looked up from germline, CDR1 is LGHNA and CDR2 is YSLEER. V was pared by 1 base and J by 2 bases, with 10 bases between. CDR3 size: 15 residues. DNA for the CDR3: TGCGCCAGCAGCCAAGCGGATGAATCCACAGATACGCAGTATTTT. Translating it yields CASSQADESTDTQYF.

The chain joins TRBV9 to TRBJ2-7; 10 nucleotides match TRBD1. Germline assignment: CDR1 SGDLS and CDR2 YYNGEE. The CDR3 length is 14 residues. J gave up 6 bases and V 4 bases, and 7 bases lay outside the gene matches. CDR3 region: CASSPRDRGGEQYV. In DNA, the CDR3 is TGTGCCAGCAGCCCGCGGGACAGGGGCGGCGAGCAGTACGTC.

The chain couples TRBV5-1 to TRBJ2-5, with D possibly being TRBD2 (6 bases). V was cut by 5 bases and J by 5 bases, with 19 bases left in between. This CDR3 region has 15 residues. Germline V gives CDR1 SGHRS, CDR2 YFSETQ. The CDR3 protein is CASSQHIPSAETQYF. The CDR3 DNA follows: TGCGCCAGCAGTCAGCACATCCCTAGCGCGGAGACCCAGTACTTC.

The chain has TRBV28 and TRBJ1-6; D may be TRBD1 (5 bases). This CDR3 is built from 15 residues. V lost 4 bases, J lost 8 bases, and 15 bases lay in between. Germline assignment: CDR1 MDHEN and CDR2 SYDVKM. The CDR3 DNA reads as TGTGCCAGCAGTTCGCCCGGGACGAGGGATTCACCCCTCCACTTT. Protein product: CASSSPGTRDSPLHF.

The V call is TRBV5-6, the J call TRBJ1-5, with no clear D. The germline V gene encodes CDR1 SGHDT and CDR2 YYEEEE. V gave up 2 bases and J gave up 6 bases, with 9 bases separating them. This CDR3 is 13 amino acids long. CDR3 sequence reads: CASSLNEGQPQHF. CDR3 DNA sequence: TGTGCCAGCAGCTTAAATGAGGGTCAGCCCCAGCATTTT.

The gene calls are TRBV7-6 and TRBJ1-1; D possibly corresponds to TRBD1 (5 bases). Trimming stripped 4 bases from V and 4 bases from J, with 10 bases between. The CDR3 loop spans 13 amino acids. The germline V gene encodes CDR1 SGHVS and CDR2 FNYEAQ. Written as DNA, the CDR3 is TGTGCCAGCAGCTGGAGGGGAGGCACTGAAGCTTTCTTT. Protein sequence: CASSWRGGTEAFF.

In nucleotides, the CDR3 is TGTGCCAGCAGTTGGGGACAGAATAATGAAAAACTGTTTTTT. Its protein product is CASSWGQNNEKLFF. J is TRBJ1-4 and V is TRBV6-5; 7 nucleotides agree with TRBD1. The germline V gene has CDR1 MNHEY and CDR2 SVGAGI. The CDR3 sequence is 14 residues long. With V trimmed by 4 bases and J by 4 bases, 3 bases remained unmatched.

The chain recombines TRBV9 with TRBJ2-5; D is unresolved. Per germline, CDR1 SGDLS and CDR2 YYNGEE. V lost 3 bases and J 1 base, leaving 10 bases between the germline ends. The CDR3 is 14 amino acids. CDR3 in amino acids: CASSGLGPQETQYF. CDR3 nucleotide sequence: TGTGCCAGCAGCGGGCTCGGGCCCCAAGAGACCCAGTACTTC. Supplemented by reference TRBV9 and TRBJ2-5, the full variable domain reads DSGVTQTPKHLITATGQRVTLRCSPRSGDLSVYWYQQSLDQGLQFLIQYYNGEERAKGNILERFSAQQFPDLHSELNLSSLELGDSALYFCASSGLGPQETQYFGPGTRLLVL.